This TCR beta chain derives from a study of graft-versus-host responses after intestinal transplantation. Study summary: Recipients underwent multivisceral, liver-intestinal, or isolated intestinal transplants.

The germline V gene encodes CDR1 MGHRA and CDR2 YSYEKL. The CDR3 is 16 residues long. The V end lost 3 bases, the J end lost 0 bases, and 12 bases lay between the germline ends. Concerning this clone itself: Its antigen remains unidentified.

Findings and caveats of the study: Peak circulating GvH clone levels were associated with early post-transplant HvG declines. Some GvH clones were seen earlier in gut or blood, suggesting intestinal origin.

Sequencing used immunoSEQ multiplex PCR; TCRdb keeps in-frame clones, though not all of them. The table has more than 9,500 clones, approximately 84% seen once. The chain couples TRBV4-1 to TRBJ2-1; weak D call: TRBD2 (6 bases). Here the sequenced sample was PBMCs, taken roughly 300 days after intestinal transplant. The source of this sequence is a human patient who received an intestinal transplant, so some T cells may come from the graft donor. CDR3 sequence reads: CASSQASASSYNEQFF. The CDR3 bases are TGCGCCAGCAGCCAGGCTAGCGCGAGCTCCTACAATGAGCAGTTCTTC.